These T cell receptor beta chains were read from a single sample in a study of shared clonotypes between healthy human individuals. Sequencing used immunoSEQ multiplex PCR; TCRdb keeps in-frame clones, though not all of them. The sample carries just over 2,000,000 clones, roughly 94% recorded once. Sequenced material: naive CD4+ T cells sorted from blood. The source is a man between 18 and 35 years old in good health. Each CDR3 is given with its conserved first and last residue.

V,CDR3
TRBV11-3,CASSSGRLAGDEVQYF
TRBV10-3,CAISDRPQETQYF
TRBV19,CGTGNNQPQHF
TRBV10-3,CAISQGGETQYF
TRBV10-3,CAIQAQAANTGELFF
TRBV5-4,CASSETGAYTDTQYF
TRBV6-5,CASSYTAGTGELFF
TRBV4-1,CASSQEVGPANQPQHF
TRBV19,CASSTRDTQYF
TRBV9,CASSVAEATAIGNTIYF
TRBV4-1,CASSPGPLRYQETQYF
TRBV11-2,CASSLTGQGSGTEAFF
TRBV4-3,CASSQGRLAGGSSSYNEQFF
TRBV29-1,CSVKETQPQETQYF
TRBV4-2,CASSQELQETQYF
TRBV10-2,CASSEDTTTFFEETQYF
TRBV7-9,CASSRTGANQPQHF
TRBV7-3,CASSSGTGVSPLHF
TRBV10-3,CAARASGGQETQYF
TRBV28,CASRVSSNQPQHF
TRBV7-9,CASSLGVGNYGYTF
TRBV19,CASSIGILQETQYF
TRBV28,CASSPHTLGYTF
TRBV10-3,CAISEGVGNTEAFF
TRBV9,CASSVAPGTSYNEQFF
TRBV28,CASSLQGKSPLHF
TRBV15,CATSAYRVRSDEQYF
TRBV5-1,CASSLAGQGETQYF
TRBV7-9,CASSRGQPLMNTEAFF
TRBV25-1,CASRGLDKETQYF
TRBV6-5,CASSQGPGELFF
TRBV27,CASSIQGDTQYF
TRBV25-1,CASSNPGGNTIYF
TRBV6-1,CASSDWDGSSYNSPLHF
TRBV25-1,CASTTPPRGGAEQYF
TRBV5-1,CASSLAGGKETQYF
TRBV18,CASSPTGDNYGYTF
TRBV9,CASSVGAPTYNEQFF
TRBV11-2,CASSHGASGVREQYF
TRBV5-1,CASSLGVGGTNEKLFF
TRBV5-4,CASSRASGEQETQYF
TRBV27,CASSSEGSSYNSPLHF
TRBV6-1,CASESGGLGETQYF
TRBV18,CASSPPGLADSYEQYF
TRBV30,CAWTNNWGPEYGYTF